This entry lists 14 T cell receptor beta chains sequenced from one sample in a study of long-term antiretroviral therapy in people with HIV. Assay version v3.0 of immunoSEQ was used, and it was run at survey level. Repertoires were generated with immunoSEQ multiplex PCR, while TCRdb's copy carries only in-frame clones and drops some. Of 20,000 to 25,000 clones listed, less than 85% were seen once; the top ten hold around 19%. Sample: unsorted PBMCs, taken 0.5 years before starting antiretroviral therapy. The source is a man in his forties with HIV.

The rearrangement joins TRBV7-6 to TRBJ2-3; maybe TRBD2 (7 bases). This CDR3 is 16 amino acids long. CDR1 is SGHVS and CDR2 is FNYEAQ in the germline V gene. Trimming stripped 4 bases from V and 2 bases from J, with 16 bases between. This CDR3 is CASSSGGPGYTDTQYF. The CDR3 DNA is TGTGCCAGCAGCTCCGGGGGGCCAGGGTACACAGATACGCAGTATTTT.

The CDR3 DNA reads TGTGCCAGCAGCCCGGACTACCTAAGCACAGATACGCAGTATTTT. Its protein product is CASSPDYLSTDTQYF. The chain recombines TRBV7-3 with TRBJ2-3, with a tentative D call TRBD2 (6 bases). V was clipped by 5 bases and J by 0 bases, with 12 bases between them. The CDR3 extends over 15 amino acids. CDR1 is SGHTA, CDR2 FQGTGA, per germline.

The V call is TRBV28, the J call TRBJ1-3, with 7 bases aligning to TRBD1. The CDR3 is made up of 15 amino acids. Germline V gene data show CDR1 as MDHEN and CDR2 as SYDVKM. Trimming removed 6 bases from V and 3 bases from J; junction bases left unmatched: 8. CDR3 bases: TGTGCCAGCAGGCCCAGGGGGGCGCTTGGAAACACCATATATTTT. It encodes CASRPRGALGNTIYF.

The rearrangement joins TRBV11-2 to TRBJ2-7; a possible D gene is TRBD2 (6 bases). Trimming pared 6 bases from V and 2 bases from J, leaving 14 bases between. The CDR3 loop spans 14 amino acids. The germline V gene encodes CDR1 SGHAT and CDR2 FQNNGV. CDR3 DNA sequence: TGTGCCAGCAGAAAAAGGACTACAGCCTACGAGCAGTACTTC. Its protein product is CASRKRTTAYEQYF.

The genes are TRBV6-6 and TRBJ2-7, with unresolved D. Germline-derived CDR1 and CDR2 are MNHNY and SVGAGI (reference sequence). There are 16 residues in the CDR3. V lost 0 bases, J lost 1 base, and 13 bases lay in between. This CDR3 is CASSYSVEEGSYEQYF. CDR3 DNA: TGTGCCAGCAGTTACTCGGTGGAAGAAGGGTCCTACGAGCAGTACTTC.

The chain couples TRBV7-9 to TRBJ2-1; maybe TRBD2 (5 bases). CDR1 is SEHNR and CDR2 is FQNEAQ in the germline V gene (reference sequence). Trimming shortened V by 2 bases and J by 5 bases, and 10 bases separated the two germline ends. This CDR3 is built from 14 residues. The CDR3: CASSLRSADNEQFF. DNA for the CDR3: TGTGCCAGCAGCTTACGGTCAGCGGACAATGAGCAGTTCTTC.

The chain recombines TRBV18 with TRBJ2-5; possibly TRBD2 for D (6 bases). Germline lookup yields CDR1 KGHSH and CDR2 LQKENI. The germline V and J ends were trimmed by 2 bases and 5 bases, with 9 bases remaining between them. The CDR3 has 13 residues. CDR3 bases: TGTGCCAGCTCACCAGGGGGGATTGAGACCCAGTACTTC. This gives the protein CASSPGGIETQYF.

The V call is TRBV5-4, the J call TRBJ2-5; TRBD1 agrees at 9 bases. The trim removed 4 bases at V and 1 base at J, leaving 8 bases unmatched. In germline, CDR1 is SGHNT, CDR2 YYREEE (reference sequence). The CDR3 has 16 residues. CDR3 residues: CASSPFPDRGQETQYF. Written as DNA, the CDR3 is TGTGCCAGCAGCCCCTTTCCGGACAGGGGCCAAGAGACCCAGTACTTC.

The chain carries TRBV9 and TRBJ1-2; 8 nucleotides match TRBD1. Germline CDR1 is SGDLS and CDR2 is YYNGEE. The trim removed 4 bases at V and 5 bases at J, leaving 10 bases unmatched. This CDR3 region has 15 residues. This CDR3 reads CASSPWQGQDYGYTF. The CDR3 nucleotides are TGTGCCAGCAGCCCCTGGCAGGGACAGGATTATGGCTACACCTTC. The full variable domain, its missing parts supplied by reference TRBV9 and TRBJ1-2, is DSGVTQTPKHLITATGQRVTLRCSPRSGDLSVYWYQQSLDQGLQFLIQYYNGEERAKGNILERFSAQQFPDLHSELNLSSLELGDSALYFCASSPWQGQDYGYTFGSGTRLTVV.

The rearrangement uses TRBV5-6 and TRBJ2-4; perhaps TRBD2 as D (5 bases). Trimming removed 6 bases from V and 2 bases from J, with 18 bases in between. CDR1 and CDR2 (germline): SGHDT, YYEEEE. This CDR3 has 16 amino acids. Here the CDR3 reads CASTTYPPGSKNIQYF. Written as DNA, the CDR3 is TGTGCCAGCACGACGTATCCCCCGGGATCCAAAAACATTCAGTACTTC.

The chain carries TRBV28 and TRBJ1-2, with D unclear. The CDR3 length is 13 residues. V dropped 10 bases and J dropped 2 bases, with 14 bases sitting between them. The V gene's germline CDR1 is MDHEN and CDR2 SYDVKM. The CDR3 nucleotides read TGTGCCACCACCGAAGGGAGGAACTATGGCTACACCTTC. It encodes CATTEGRNYGYTF.

The J gene is TRBJ1-6, the V gene TRBV7-9; D might be TRBD1 (6 bases). There are 19 residues in the CDR3. Trimming cost V 3 bases and J 0 bases, with 18 bases left between them. CDR1 and CDR2 from the germline V gene are SEHNR and FQNEAQ (reference sequence). The CDR3 is CASSFTQGQTSSYNSPLHF. The CDR3 DNA reads as TGTGCCAGCAGCTTCACGCAAGGACAGACGAGCTCCTATAATTCACCCCTCCACTTT.

V and J are TRBV19 and TRBJ2-3, with D tentatively TRBD1 (5 bases). The ends were cut back, 3 bases at V and 4 bases at J, with 8 bases in the middle. Germline-derived CDR1 and CDR2 are LNHDA and SQIVND (reference sequence). The CDR3 sequence is 13 residues long. CDR3 amino acids: CASSILGADTQYF. The DNA of the CDR3 is TGTGCCAGTAGTATTTTAGGGGCAGATACGCAGTATTTT.

The chain couples TRBV21-1 to TRBJ2-1; the listed D gene, TRBD2, was not tested against the DNA. TRBV21-1 is described as a pseudogene. This CDR3 region has 17 residues. This CDR3 is CASSIRTSGGIHNEQFF. In DNA, the CDR3 is TGTGCCAGCAGCATTCGGACTAGCGGGGGGATCCACAATGAGCAGTTCTTC.